The 27 T cell receptor beta chains reported below all come from one sample, sequenced in a study of T-cell memory formation after mild COVID-19. TCRdb used MiXCR to reprocess the 5' RACE reads, holding one entry per CDR3 protein. This table has about 560,000 distinct CDR3 sequences, roughly 21% appearing once. Sequenced sample: PBMCs or a T cell subset sorted from them (not recorded which). These receptors were collected from an adult woman who had mild COVID-19 (a few samples of this study predate the infection). Cell type and time point are not known.

The DNA of the CDR3 is TGTGCCAGCAGTTTTAGCTCTGGGGCGGATACCTTC. It is translated as CASSFSSGADTF. This rearrangement joins TRBV12-3 or TRBV12-4 to TRBJ1-2; possible D gene TRBD1, 5 bases. The CDR3 covers 12 residues. Trimming shortened V by 3 bases and J by 14 bases, and 16 bases separated the two germline ends.

V gene TRBV19 combines with J gene TRBJ1-1; no definite D call. CDR1 and CDR2 (germline): LNHDA, SQIVND (reference sequence). Trimming removed 5 bases from V and 0 bases from J, with 10 bases in between. The CDR3 extends over 14 amino acids. The CDR3 DNA sequence: TGTGCCAGTAGTGACGGGATTATGAACACTGAAGCTTTCTTT. Translating it yields CASSDGIMNTEAFF.

The rearrangement links TRBV5-6 to TRBJ1-1; D uncertain. The germline V gene encodes CDR1 SGHDT and CDR2 YYEEEE. This CDR3 spans 12 amino acids. V was pared by 0 bases and J by 10 bases, with 10 bases between. CDR3 protein: CASSLGPQGAFF. The CDR3 region has the DNA TGTGCCAGCAGCTTGGGCCCACAAGGAGCTTTCTTT.

This clonotype occurred a few times. The chain couples TRBV25-1 to TRBJ2-7; D possibly corresponds to TRBD1 (5 bases). The germline V gene has CDR1 MGHDK and CDR2 SYGVNS. The V and J ends lost 3 bases and 1 base respectively, with 16 bases between them. This CDR3 is built from 16 residues. CDR3 protein: CASSEVGGRGSYEQYF. The CDR3 DNA reads as TGTGCCAGCAGTGAGGTTGGTGGAAGGGGATCCTACGAGCAGTACTTC.

This clonotype has more than one count but fewer than ten. V gene TRBV12-3 or TRBV12-4 combines with J gene TRBJ2-7, with a tentative D call TRBD2 (7 bases). Trimming shortened V by 3 bases and J by 2 bases, and 14 bases separated the two germline ends. This CDR3 is 15 amino acids long. CDR3 nucleotides: TGTGCCAGCAGTTTGGGGGGGGCGCGGCCCTACGAGCAGTACTTC. Translating gives CASSLGGARPYEQYF.

This clonotype was seen more than once but under ten times. The rearrangement uses TRBV9 and TRBJ2-2; D possibly corresponds to TRBD1 (6 bases). The CDR3 extends over 17 amino acids. Germline V lookup: CDR1 SGDLS, CDR2 YYNGEE. V was trimmed by 4 bases and J by 0 bases, leaving 16 bases between them. The CDR3 spells CASSPTGTPANTGELFF. CDR3 bases: TGTGCCAGCAGCCCGACAGGCACCCCCGCGAACACCGGGGAGCTGTTTTTT. Full variable domain (missing parts from reference TRBV9 and TRBJ2-2): DSGVTQTPKHLITATGQRVTLRCSPRSGDLSVYWYQQSLDQGLQFLIQYYNGEERAKGNILERFSAQQFPDLHSELNLSSLELGDSALYFCASSPTGTPANTGELFFGEGSRLTVL.

This clonotype has only a few counts. This chain joins TRBV12-3 or TRBV12-4 and TRBJ2-3, with D unclear. V lost 3 bases and J lost 0, with 10 bases in between. The CDR3 length is 15 residues. CDR3 bases: TGTGCCAGCAGTTTTCTGCTGAAAAGCACAGATACGCAGTATTTT. This gives the protein CASSFLLKSTDTQYF.

A few counts support this clonotype. V usage is TRBV4-1 and J usage is TRBJ2-3; D is perhaps TRBD2 (7 bases). In germline, CDR1 is MGHRA, CDR2 YSYEKL. The CDR3 has 16 amino acids. Trimming took off 1 base at V and 5 bases at J, with 16 bases between the two ends. CDR3 sequence reads: CASSQVGGGAGDTQYF. DNA of the CDR3: TGCGCCAGCAGCCAAGTCGGTGGGGGGGCCGGAGATACGCAGTATTTT.

This clonotype was recorded a few times. The rearrangement joins TRBV5-5 to TRBJ2-5, with 8 bases identical to TRBD1. CDR3 length equals 13 residues. Germline V gene sequence: CDR1 SGHKS, CDR2 YYEKEE (reference sequence). With V trimmed by 4 bases and J by 4 bases, 3 bases remained unmatched. The CDR3 DNA follows: TGTGCCAGCAGCGTTGACAGGGGAGAGACCCAGTACTTC. Its translation is CASSVDRGETQYF. Combining the CDR3 with reference TRBV5-5 and TRBJ2-5 gives the whole variable domain DAGVTQSPTHLIKTRGQQVTLRCSPISGHKSVSWYQQVLGQGPQFIFQYYEKEERGRGNFPDRFSARQFPNYSSELNVNALLLGDSALYLCASSVDRGETQYFGPGTRLLVL.

The rearrangement links TRBV4-1 to TRBJ2-7; D ambiguous. The CDR3 is 13 residues long. Germline V gene data show CDR1 as MGHRA and CDR2 as YSYEKL. Trimming stripped 0 bases from V and 5 bases from J, with 8 bases between. The DNA for the CDR3 is TGCGCCAGCAGCCAAGATAGGGCCCACGAGCAGTACTTC. It is translated as CASSQDRAHEQYF.

The CDR3 nucleotides are TGTGCCAGCAGCCCACCTCCGGGACAGGCCGACGAGCAGTACTTC. Its protein is CASSPPPGQADEQYF. This chain uses TRBV6-5 with TRBJ2-7; 8 bases map to TRBD1. The CDR3 extends over 15 amino acids. V gave up 6 bases and J gave up 5 bases; unmatched junction bases: 12. Germline lookup yields CDR1 MNHEY and CDR2 SVGAGI.

The chain employs TRBV15 and TRBJ2-7; 13 nucleotides agree with TRBD2. This CDR3 region has 19 residues. CDR1 is LNHNV, CDR2 YYDKDF, per germline (reference sequence). Trimming took 0 bases from V and 3 from J; bases not matched to a gene: 11. The CDR3 bases are TGTGCCACCAGCAGAGATAAACTATTGGGACTAGCGGGACGCTACGAGCAGTACTTC. This gives the protein CATSRDKLLGLAGRYEQYF.

The rearrangement joins TRBV30 to TRBJ2-7; 7 positions agree with TRBD2. With V trimmed by 0 bases and J by 4 bases, 3 bases remained unmatched. The length of the CDR3 is 13 residues. CDR1 is GTSNPN and CDR2 is SVGIG in the germline V gene (reference sequence). Here the CDR3 reads CAWSVGLVYEQYF. The CDR3 region has the DNA TGTGCCTGGAGTGTTGGACTAGTTTACGAGCAGTACTTC.

This clonotype appeared a single time. V usage is TRBV19 and J usage is TRBJ2-2; possibly TRBD1 for D (6 bases). CDR1 LNHDA and CDR2 SQIVND come from the germline V gene (reference sequence). The CDR3 length is 15 residues. The V gene lost 5 bases and the J gene lost 0 bases, with 10 bases spanning the gap. CDR3 residues: CASSPDSANTGELFF. The CDR3 coding sequence is TGTGCCAGTAGTCCGGACAGTGCGAACACCGGGGAGCTGTTTTTT.

This clonotype was picked up a small number of times. The J gene is TRBJ1-1, the V gene TRBV9; D is unresolved. The germline V gene encodes CDR1 SGDLS and CDR2 YYNGEE. With 0 bases removed from V and 4 bases from J, the gap between germline ends came to 10 bases. The CDR3 loop spans 14 amino acids. This CDR3 is CASSVDGVGTEAFF. CDR3 coding DNA: TGTGCCAGCAGCGTAGATGGGGTGGGCACTGAAGCTTTCTTT.

This chain joins TRBV5-1 and TRBJ1-6; D possibly corresponds to TRBD1 (5 bases). Germline assignment: CDR1 SGHRS and CDR2 YFSETQ. The CDR3 spans 18 residues. V dropped 1 base and J dropped 9 bases, with 23 bases sitting between them. CDR3 nucleotides: TGCGCCAGCAGCTTGTACCTCATGAGGGACCCATTGGGTTCACCCCTCCACTTT. The encoded protein is CASSLYLMRDPLGSPLHF. The full variable domain, rest sourced from reference TRBV5-1 and TRBJ1-6, is KAGVTQTPRYLIKTRGQQVTLSCSPISGHRSVSWYQQTPGQGLQFLFEYFSETQRNKGNFPGRFSGRQFSNSRSEMNVSTLELGDSALYLCASSLYLMRDPLGSPLHFGNGTRLTVT.

This clonotype was seen only a few times. V gene TRBV15 combines with J gene TRBJ1-1, with 7 bases fitting TRBD1. Germline trimming cut 6 bases from V and 1 base from J; bases unmatched to any gene: 5. The CDR3 has 14 amino acids. CDR1 is LNHNV, CDR2 YYDKDF, per germline (reference sequence). The CDR3: CATRLDRANTEAFF. The CDR3 region has the DNA TGTGCCACCAGACTCGACAGGGCGAACACTGAAGCTTTCTTT. Supplemented by reference TRBV15 and TRBJ1-1, the full variable domain reads DAMVIQNPRYQVTQFGKPVTLSCSQTLNHNVMYWYQQKSSQAPKLLFHYYDKDFNNEADTPDNFQSRRPNTSFCFLDIRSPGLGDTAMYLCATRLDRANTEAFFGQGTRLTVV.

The chain uses TRBV27 and TRBJ1-6, with TRBD1 matching over 12 bases. V shed 6 bases and J 9 bases; nucleotides not matched to a gene: 6. CDR3 length equals 15 residues. The germline gives CDR1 MNHEY, CDR2 SMNVEV (reference sequence). The CDR3, as DNA: TGTGCCAGCAGAACCGGGACAGGGGGCTTTTCACCCCTCCACTTT. As protein: CASRTGTGGFSPLHF.

This clonotype was picked up a small number of times. This chain links TRBV20-1 with TRBJ2-3; TRBD2 aligns across 10 bases. Trimming cost V 3 bases and J 4 bases; bases outside gene matches: 7. The germline gives CDR1 DFQATT, CDR2 SNEGSKA (reference sequence). The CDR3 extends over 15 amino acids. This chain's CDR3 is CSASQREGRADTQYF. DNA of the CDR3: TGCAGTGCTAGCCAGCGGGAGGGCAGAGCAGATACGCAGTATTTT.

V and J are TRBV11-2 and TRBJ2-4, with TRBD1 as a possible D gene (6 bases). Trimming pared 5 bases from V and 4 bases from J, leaving 15 bases between. Germline V CDR1 and CDR2: SGHAT, FQNNGV. The CDR3 loop spans 15 amino acids. For the CDR3, the DNA is TGTGCCAGCAGCCGACAGGACTTTGAAAAAAACATTCAGTACTTC. Translation gives CASSRQDFEKNIQYF.

The chain uses TRBV9 and TRBJ2-3, with 11 bases fitting TRBD2. V lost 2 bases, J lost 8 bases, and 10 bases stayed unmatched. There are 16 residues in the CDR3. In germline, CDR1 is SGDLS, CDR2 YYNGEE. The DNA for the CDR3 is TGTGCCAGCAGCGTCGGGACTAGCGGTGTTGGTGGTACGCAGTATTTT. Translating it yields CASSVGTSGVGGTQYF.

V and J are TRBV29-1 and TRBJ2-6, with no clear D. The germline V gene encodes CDR1 SQVTM and CDR2 ANQGSEA. CDR3 length: 15 residues. Between the trimmed V and J ends, which lost 6 bases and 3 bases, there was a span of 15 bases. The CDR3, as DNA: TGCAGCGTGGCCCGTTTGGTAGGTGGGGCCAACGTCCTGACTTTC. Amino acids: CSVARLVGGANVLTF.

This clonotype occurred a few times. The chain combines TRBV7-9 with TRBJ1-5; TRBD1 matches at 10 bases. The junction had 23 bases not matched to a gene; V was cut back by 6 bases and J by 0 bases. The CDR3 sequence is 22 residues long. CDR1 is SEHNR, CDR2 FQNEAQ, per germline (reference sequence). In DNA form, the CDR3 reads TGTGCCAGCAGGCCAATCGCGGGCAAGACAGGGGGCTTTTTTAATAGCAATCAGCCCCAGCATTTT. It is translated as CASRPIAGKTGGFFNSNQPQHF.

V gene TRBV24-1 combines with J gene TRBJ2-5; D is possibly TRBD1 (5 bases). V was trimmed by 0 bases and J by 4 bases, leaving 14 bases between them. The length of the CDR3 is 16 residues. Germline CDR1 and CDR2: KGHDR and SFDVKD. As DNA, the CDR3 is TGTGCCACCAGTGATTTGCGGACAAACCAGGGAGAGACCCAGTACTTC. As protein: CATSDLRTNQGETQYF.

The chain joins TRBV7-2 to TRBJ1-5; D gene ambiguous. The CDR3 totals 14 residues. Germline-derived CDR1 and CDR2 are SGHTA and FQGNSA. Deletions cut 5 bases from V and 2 bases from J, with 10 bases between. Here the CDR3 reads CASSPQWGNQPQHF. CDR3 DNA: TGTGCCAGCAGCCCCCAGTGGGGCAATCAGCCCCAGCATTTT.

This clonotype was seen a few times. The chain has TRBV10-3 and TRBJ1-5; 7 nucleotides align to TRBD1. The CDR3 is 17 residues long. Germline V lookup: CDR1 ENHRY, CDR2 SYGVKD. V gave up 6 bases and J gave up 0 bases; unmatched junction bases: 11. Here the CDR3 reads CAISEDPGGHSNQPQHF. CDR3 in DNA: TGTGCCATCAGCGAGGACCCAGGGGGGCATAGCAATCAGCCCCAGCATTTT.

This clonotype appeared a few times. The rearrangement uses TRBV18 and TRBJ1-2; no definite D call. The CDR3 length is 14 residues. Germline CDR1 is KGHSH and CDR2 is LQKENI. The ends were cut back, 0 bases at V and 3 bases at J, with 8 bases in the middle. CDR3 sequence (DNA): TGTGCCAGCTCACCACCGGTCCCCGACTATGGCTACACCTTC. Amino acids: CASSPPVPDYGYTF.